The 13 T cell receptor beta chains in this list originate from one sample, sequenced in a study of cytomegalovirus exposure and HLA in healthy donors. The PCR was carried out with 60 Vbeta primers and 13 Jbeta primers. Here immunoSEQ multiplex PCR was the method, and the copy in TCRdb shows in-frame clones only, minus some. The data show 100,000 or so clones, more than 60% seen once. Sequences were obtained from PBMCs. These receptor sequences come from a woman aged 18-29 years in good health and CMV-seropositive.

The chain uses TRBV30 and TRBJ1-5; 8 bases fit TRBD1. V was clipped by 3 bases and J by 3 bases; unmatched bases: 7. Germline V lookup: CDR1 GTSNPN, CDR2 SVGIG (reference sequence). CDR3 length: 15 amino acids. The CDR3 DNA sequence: TGTGCCTGGAGGGAACGGGACAGGTCCAATCAGCCCCAGCATTTT. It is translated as CAWRERDRSNQPQHF.

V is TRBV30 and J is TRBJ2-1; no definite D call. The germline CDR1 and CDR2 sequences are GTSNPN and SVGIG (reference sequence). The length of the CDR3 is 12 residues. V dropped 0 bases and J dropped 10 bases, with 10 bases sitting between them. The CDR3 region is CAWSVSASEQFF. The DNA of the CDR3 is TGTGCCTGGAGTGTCAGCGCCTCCGAGCAGTTCTTC.

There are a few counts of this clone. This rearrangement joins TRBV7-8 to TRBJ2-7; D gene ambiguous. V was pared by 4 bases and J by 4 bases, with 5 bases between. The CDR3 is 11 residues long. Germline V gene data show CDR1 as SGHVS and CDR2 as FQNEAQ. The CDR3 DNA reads TGTGCCAGCAGCTCCACTTACGAGCAGTACTTC. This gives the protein CASSSTYEQYF.

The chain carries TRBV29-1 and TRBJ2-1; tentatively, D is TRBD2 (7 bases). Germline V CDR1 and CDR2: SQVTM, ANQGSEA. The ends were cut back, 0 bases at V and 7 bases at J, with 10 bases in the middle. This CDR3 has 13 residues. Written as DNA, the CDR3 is TGCAGCGTTGAAGAGGGAGGGGGGAATGAGCAGTTCTTC. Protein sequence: CSVEEGGGNEQFF.

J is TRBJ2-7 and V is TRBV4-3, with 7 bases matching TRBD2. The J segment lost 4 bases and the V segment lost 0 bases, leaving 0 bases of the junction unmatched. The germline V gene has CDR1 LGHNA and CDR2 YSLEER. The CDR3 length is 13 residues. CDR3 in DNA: TGCGCCAGCAGCCAAGAAGCGGGGTACGAGCAGTACTTC. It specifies CASSQEAGYEQYF.

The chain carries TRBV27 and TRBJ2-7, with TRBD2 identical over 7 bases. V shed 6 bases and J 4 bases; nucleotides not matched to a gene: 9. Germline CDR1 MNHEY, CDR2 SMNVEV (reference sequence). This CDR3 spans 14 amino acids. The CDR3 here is CASSPGASGYEQYF. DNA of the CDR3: TGTGCCAGCAGCCCTGGGGCTAGCGGTTACGAGCAGTACTTC.

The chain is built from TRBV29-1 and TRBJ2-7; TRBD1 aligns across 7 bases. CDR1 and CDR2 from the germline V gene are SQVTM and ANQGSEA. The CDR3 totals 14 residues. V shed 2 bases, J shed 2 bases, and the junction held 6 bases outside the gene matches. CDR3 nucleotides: TGCAGCGTTGAATTCGGGACAGAAGCCTACGAGCAGTACTTC. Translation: CSVEFGTEAYEQYF.

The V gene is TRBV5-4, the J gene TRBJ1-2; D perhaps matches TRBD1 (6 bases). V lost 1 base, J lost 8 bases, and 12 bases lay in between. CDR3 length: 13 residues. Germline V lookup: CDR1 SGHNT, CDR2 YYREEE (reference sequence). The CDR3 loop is CASSLQGQYGYTF. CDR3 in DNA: TGTGCCAGCAGCTTGCAGGGGCAGTACGGCTACACCTTC.

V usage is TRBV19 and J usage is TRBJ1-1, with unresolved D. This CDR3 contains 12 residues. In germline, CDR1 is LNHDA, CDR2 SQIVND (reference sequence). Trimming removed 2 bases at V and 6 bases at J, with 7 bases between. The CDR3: CASSIFGSEAFF. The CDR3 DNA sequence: TGTGCCAGTAGTATATTCGGGTCTGAAGCTTTCTTT.

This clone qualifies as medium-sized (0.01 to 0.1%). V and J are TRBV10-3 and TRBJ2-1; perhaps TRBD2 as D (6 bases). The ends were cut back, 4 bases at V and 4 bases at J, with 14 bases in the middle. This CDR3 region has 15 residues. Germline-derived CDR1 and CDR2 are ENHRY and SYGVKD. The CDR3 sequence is CAISGDWPTYNEQFF. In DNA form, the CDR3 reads TGTGCCATCAGTGGGGACTGGCCAACTTACAATGAGCAGTTCTTC.

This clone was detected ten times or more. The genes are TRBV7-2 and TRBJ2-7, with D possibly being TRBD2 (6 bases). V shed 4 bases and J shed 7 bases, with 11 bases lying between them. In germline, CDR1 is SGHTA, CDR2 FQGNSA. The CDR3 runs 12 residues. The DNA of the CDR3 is TGTGCCAGCAGCTGGGGGGAGACGGAGCAGTACTTC. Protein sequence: CASSWGETEQYF.

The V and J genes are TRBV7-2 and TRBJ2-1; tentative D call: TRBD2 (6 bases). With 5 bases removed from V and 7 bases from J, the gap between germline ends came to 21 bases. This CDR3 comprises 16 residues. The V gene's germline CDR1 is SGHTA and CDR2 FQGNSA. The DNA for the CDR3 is TGTGCCAGCAGCCCCCATTATTCGGGAGTGGGGAATGAGCAGTTCTTC. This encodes CASSPHYSGVGNEQFF.

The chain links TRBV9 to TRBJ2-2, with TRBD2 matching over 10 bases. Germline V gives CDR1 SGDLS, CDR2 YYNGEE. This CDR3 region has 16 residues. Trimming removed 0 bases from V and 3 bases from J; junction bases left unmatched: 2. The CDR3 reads CASSVGLAGDTGELFF. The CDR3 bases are TGTGCCAGCAGCGTAGGTCTAGCGGGAGACACCGGGGAGCTGTTTTTT.